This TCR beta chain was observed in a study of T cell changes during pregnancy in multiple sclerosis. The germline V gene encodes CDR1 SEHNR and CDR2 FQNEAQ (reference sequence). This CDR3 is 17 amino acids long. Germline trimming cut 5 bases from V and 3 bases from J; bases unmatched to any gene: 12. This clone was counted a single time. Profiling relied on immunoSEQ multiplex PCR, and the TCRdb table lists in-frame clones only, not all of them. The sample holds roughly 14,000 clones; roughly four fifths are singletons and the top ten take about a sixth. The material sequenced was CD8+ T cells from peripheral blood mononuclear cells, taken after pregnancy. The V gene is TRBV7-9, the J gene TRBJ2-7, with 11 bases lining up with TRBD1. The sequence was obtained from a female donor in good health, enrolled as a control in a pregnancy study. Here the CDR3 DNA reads TGTGCCAGCAGCCTCACCCTCGGACAGGGGGCCGGCTACGAGCAGTACTTC. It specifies CASSLTLGQGAGYEQYF.